The following is a T cell receptor (beta chain) sequence with its context. Authors' methods: Quantification of nucleated cells was approximated via reference gene primer amplification. The table came from immunoSEQ multiplex PCR; TCRdb's copy has only in-frame clones and leaves some out. For V, J and clone size, that table is used; D and trimming come from the DNA. The data hold some 220,000 clones, with over 60% observed a single time. This sample is part of a study of blood T cell repertoires in COVID-19. Study in general: Sites in the United States, Italy and Spain provided acute and convalescent COVID-19 samples. The cDNA or gDNA used as material had been derived from T cells, B-cell-depleted T cells, or PBMCs.

Sequencing was performed on peripheral blood. This receptor was obtained from a woman aged 70-85 years with acute or convalescent COVID-19.

The CDR3 protein is CASTSGTANNYGYTF. The CDR3 DNA sequence: TGTGCCAGCACCTCCGGGACAGCTAATAACTATGGCTACACCTTC. The chain has TRBV2 and TRBJ1-2, with 7 nucleotides matching TRBD1. CDR3 size: 15 residues. Per germline, CDR1 SNHLY and CDR2 FYNNEI. V lost 7 bases, J lost 1 base, and 9 bases stayed unmatched. Full variable domain (remainder filled in from reference TRBV2 and TRBJ1-2): EPEVTQTPSHQVTQMGQEVILRCVPISNHLYFYWYRQILGQKVEFLVSFYNNEISEKSEIFDDQFSVERPDGSNFTLKIRSTKLEDSAMYFCASTSGTANNYGYTFGSGTRLTVV.